This TCR beta chain derives from a study of T cell repertoires in cytomegalovirus infection (dated by TCRdb to 2018 to 2020). As for the study more broadly: Peptide stimulations targeted recently identified HLA-C-restricted CMV epitopes, whose presentation resists viral immunomodulation, together with well-studied HLA-B-restricted epitopes. Donor HLA type was relevant to the analysis, because carriage of CMV infection together with the matching HLA type was indicated by public TCR beta signatures. On the study overall, not on this receptor specifically: In both this cohort and an independent approximately 370-donor cohort, the cumulative frequency of public TCR beta family members distinguished carriers of CMV infection plus the relevant HLA type. The ex vivo response was dominated by HLA-C-restricted CMV-specific TCR beta clonotypes, which also provided the single most frequent clonotype in two of eight donors.

The meaning of the sample's treatment or condition label: in vitro stimulation with specific CMV peptide epitopes to enrich CMV-specific T cells. Sequencing was carried out with an Illumina HiSeq 1500. TCRdb handled the public reads itself, with Q25 trimming in fastp and clone calling in MiXCR, and kept productive beta chains. Every entry covers one CDR3 protein and lists the most common genes and DNA from its rows. For this sample there are 230,000 or so distinct CDR3 sequences; about 39% appear just once. The ten most abundant clones make up approximately 59% of the sample. A word on this clonotype: Its cognate antigen has yet to be identified. No conserved phenylalanine or tryptophan ends this CDR3, so it is likely a read error.

V ends up 3 bases short and J 1 base short, with an unmatched junction base count of 4. From the germline V gene, CDR1 is SNHLY and CDR2 is FYNNEI. The CDR3 spans 17 amino acids, including both terminal residues. Kept here is only the CDR3 DNA, which spans 51 bases and is read in frame from base 1. The origin of this receptor is a human donor in good health (CMV status not recorded). Some clones in this sample may be carry-over from other donors' samples. Sequenced material: CD8+ T cells from cultured PBMCs, taken from culture after CMV antigen stimulation. The chain is made from TRBV2 and TRBJ2-4; TRBD1 matches 12 bases in the middle. The DNA is TGTGCCAGCAGTGAGGGACAGGGGGCGGCGGCCAAAAACATTCAGTACCTC. It translates as CASSEGQGAAAKNIQYL.